This T cell receptor (beta chain) comes out of a study of shared clonotypes between healthy human individuals. Study-wide findings and caveats: The small donor group covered limited genetic and exposure diversity.

This clone was seen more than once but under ten times. Its antigen is not known. Germline CDR1 MNHNS, CDR2 SASEGT. V shed 4 bases and J 1 base; nucleotides not matched to a gene: 6. This CDR3 comprises 16 residues. The donors, healthy adults who were HIV-negative, had experienced no recent acute infections or vaccinations. The DNA input per sorted-subset replicate PCR was 150 to 200 ng, corresponding to around 28,000 T cell genomes. Only in-frame clones appear in the TCRdb table, and some are missing; sequencing was by immunoSEQ multiplex PCR. Among about 1 million clones listed, approximately 70% were seen once.

This sequence originates from a young man in good health. The rearrangement links TRBV6-1 to TRBJ1-5, with TRBD1 matching 8 bases. The specimen sequenced was memory CD4+ T cells sorted from blood. The subset denotes: CD45RA-negative fraction. The CDR3, as DNA: TGTGCCAGCAGTGGGACAGGGATGAGGAGCAATCAGCCCCAGCATTTT. Protein sequence: CASSGTGMRSNQPQHF.